A selection of T cell receptor beta chains follows, all from one sample in a study of blood T cell repertoires in COVID-19. TCRdb keeps only in-frame clones here, not all; method: immunoSEQ multiplex PCR. The data contain roughly 230,000 clones, 80% to 85% of them singletons. What was sequenced was PBMCs or T cells enriched from blood (not recorded which). The receptors stem from a man between 50 and 59 years old who had recovered from COVID-19. CDR3s include the opening cysteine and the closing phenylalanine or tryptophan. Each record gives: D gene, V gene, J gene, clone size, CDR3 DNA, CDR3 protein. A D gene is named only where the DNA matches it firmly. The listing skips clone size in some rows; elsewhere it reads once, few, many or a size class.

.	TRBV7-2	TRBJ2-4	.	TGTGCCAGCAGCTTCGACAGTCTCAAAAACATTCAGTACTTC	CASSFDSLKNIQYF
TRBD2	TRBV3-1/TRBV3-2	TRBJ2-1	.	TGTGCCAGCAGGCTCACTAGCGGGACCTACAATGAGCAGTTCTTC	CASRLTSGTYNEQFF
.	TRBV9	TRBJ2-1	.	TGTGCCAGCAGCGTAGATTGGGACTTAAGCTCCTACAATGAGCAGTTCTTC	CASSVDWDLSSYNEQFF
TRBD2	TRBV2	TRBJ2-5	few	TGTGCCAGCAGTGGTCTAGCGGGGAGGCAAGAGACCCAGTACTTC	CASSGLAGRQETQYF
TRBD1	TRBV7-6	TRBJ1-1	.	TGTGCCAGCAGCGCCGCCCGGACAGGGGTAATCTCTGAAGCTTTCTTT	CASSAARTGVISEAFF
TRBD1	TRBV7-8	TRBJ1-5	.	TGTGCCAGCAGCGGTAGCACAGGGGGCGATCAGCCCCAGCATTTT	CASSGSTGGDQPQHF
.	TRBV30	TRBJ1-5	.	TGTGCCTGGAGTGGGACAGGCAATCAGCCCCAGCATTTT	CAWSGTGNQPQHF
.	TRBV12-3/TRBV12-4	TRBJ1-2	.	TGTGCCAGCAGTTTGGGGACTGTCTACACCTTC	CASSLGTVYTF
TRBD2	TRBV5-1	TRBJ2-1	.	TGCGCCAGCAGCTCCGGACTAGCGGGAGTTGGAGAGCAGTTCTTC	CASSSGLAGVGEQFF
.	TRBV18	TRBJ2-2	once	TGTGCCAGCTCACAAGATCAGACCGGGGAGCTGTTTTTT	CASSQDQTGELFF
.	TRBV7-6	TRBJ2-7	.	TGTGCCAGCAGCTTAGGAGGGCCAGGACTCTCCTACGAGCAGTACTTC	CASSLGGPGLSYEQYF
TRBD1	TRBV9	TRBJ2-7	.	TGTGCCAGCAGCGTGGGGACAGCCTCCTACGAGCAGTACTTC	CASSVGTASYEQYF
.	TRBV6-1	TRBJ1-6	.	TGTGCCAGCAGTGAACTCCTCACCAGGGGCGCAGCTTCACCCCTCCACTTT	CASSELLTRGAASPLHF
.	TRBV7-9	TRBJ2-3	.	TGTGCCAGCATAAGGCGCCGGGGAGCCACAGATACGCAGTATTTT	CASIRRRGATDTQYF
.	TRBV6-1	TRBJ1-6	once	TGTGCCAGCAGTGACCAGTGGCCGCCCAGGCCCCTCCACTTT	CASSDQWPPRPLHF
.	TRBV19	TRBJ1-2	.	TGTGCCAGTAATAGTGGAGCAGGGATTGGCTACACCTTC	CASNSGAGIGYTF
.	TRBV5-4	TRBJ1-2	.	TGTGCCAGCAGCTTACAGGGTGAAGGTGGCTACACCTTC	CASSLQGEGGYTF
.	TRBV7-2	TRBJ1-2	.	TGTGCCAGCAGCTCAATGACGGGTAACTATGGCTACACCTTC	CASSSMTGNYGYTF
TRBD1	TRBV18	TRBJ1-5	.	TGTGCCAGCTCACCAGAGGGGGCGTGGGGCAATCAGCCCCAGCATTTT	CASSPEGAWGNQPQHF
.	TRBV4-3	TRBJ1-2	.	TGCGCCAGCAGCCGGACACACGGGTCCCTCTATGGCTACACCTTC	CASSRTHGSLYGYTF
.	TRBV3-1/TRBV3-2	TRBJ1-3	once	TGTGCCAGCAGTACAGGGCCTGGAAACACCATATATTTT	CASSTGPGNTIYF
.	TRBV5-1	TRBJ2-7	.	TGCGCCAGCAGCTTGGGCCTAGGAGACGACTACGAGCAGTACTTC	CASSLGLGDDYEQYF
TRBD1	TRBV28	TRBJ1-2	.	TGTGCCAGCAGTTTTGGGACAGGGGGGGGCTACACCTTC	CASSFGTGGGYTF
.	TRBV9	TRBJ2-6	.	TGTGCCAGCAGCGCAGGGACTCTTGGGGCCAACGTCCTGACTTTC	CASSAGTLGANVLTF
.	TRBV27	TRBJ2-2	.	TGTGCCAGCACTCCCGGGAGGACAGACGTATACACCGGGGAGCTGTTTTTT	CASTPGRTDVYTGELFF
TRBD1	TRBV6-5	TRBJ2-7	.	TGTGCCAGCAGCCCCCGGGACAGGAACTCCTACGAGCAGTACTTC	CASSPRDRNSYEQYF
TRBD2	TRBV10-3	TRBJ2-7	.	TGTGCCATCACCAGACTAGCGGGAGGATCCTACGAGCAGTACTTC	CAITRLAGGSYEQYF
.	TRBV7-2	TRBJ2-3	once	TGTGCCAGCAGCTCCTACACAGATACGCAGTATTTT	CASSSYTDTQYF
TRBD1	TRBV19	TRBJ2-1	once	TGTGCCAGTAGTACGTTGATCCGGGACAGCCAACCCCATGAGCAGTTCTTC	CASSTLIRDSQPHEQFF
TRBD1	TRBV11-3	TRBJ2-2	.	TGTGCCAGCAGCGGAACAGGGGGCACCGGGGAGCTGTTTTTT	CASSGTGGTGELFF
.	TRBV30	TRBJ1-1	.	TGTGCCTGGAGTCTTCAAGCGAACACTGAAGCTTTCTTT	CAWSLQANTEAFF